Listed below are T cell receptor beta chains from one sample, sequenced in a study of control samples from healthy donors and cancer patients. Assay: immunoSEQ multiplex PCR; the TCRdb copy retains only in-frame clones and omits some. The data hold some 110,000 clones, with roughly 91% observed a single time. Sequencing was done on a sample of blood. These receptor sequences come from a woman aged 70 to 79 in good health. CDR3s include the opening cysteine and the closing phenylalanine or tryptophan. Each record gives: CDR3 DNA, CDR3 protein, J gene, clone size, D gene, V gene. D genes are given only for firm matches. Not all rows give a size; the values are once, few, many and, for expanded clones, a class.

CDR3nt: TGTGCCAGCAGCTTCTCGCGGGGGGCTAGCACAGATACGCAGTATTTT
CDR3aa: CASSFSRGASTDTQYF
j_gene: TRBJ2-3
abundance: .
d_gene: TRBD2
v_gene: TRBV7-9

CDR3nt: TGTGCCAGCTCCCGGGACAGGGGATCCTACGAGCAGTACTTC
CDR3aa: CASSRDRGSYEQYF
j_gene: TRBJ2-7
abundance: few
d_gene: TRBD1
v_gene: TRBV2

CDR3nt: TGTGCCAGCAGCTTGAACCCTGCAGGAAACTCCTACAATGAGCAGTTCTTC
CDR3aa: CASSLNPAGNSYNEQFF
j_gene: TRBJ2-1
abundance: .
d_gene: .
v_gene: TRBV5-6

CDR3nt: TGTGCCAGTAGTAAGGGCCGGGTTTGGAATCAGCCCCAGCATTTT
CDR3aa: CASSKGRVWNQPQHF
j_gene: TRBJ1-5
abundance: .
d_gene: .
v_gene: TRBV19

CDR3nt: TGTGCCAGCTCGGCGGGGGGCCTGTACAATGAGCAGTTCTTC
CDR3aa: CASSAGGLYNEQFF
j_gene: TRBJ2-1
abundance: .
d_gene: TRBD2
v_gene: TRBV7-2

CDR3nt: TGTGCCAGCAGGGAGCAGGGCACAGATACGCAGTATTTT
CDR3aa: CASREQGTDTQYF
j_gene: TRBJ2-3
abundance: .
d_gene: .
v_gene: TRBV6-5

CDR3nt: TGTGCCAGCAGCTTGTGGAGGAACACTGAAGCTTTCTTT
CDR3aa: CASSLWRNTEAFF
j_gene: TRBJ1-1
abundance: .
d_gene: .
v_gene: TRBV5-8

CDR3nt: TGTGCCAGCAGTTATGAGGGTTGGACTGAAGCTTTCTTT
CDR3aa: CASSYEGWTEAFF
j_gene: TRBJ1-1
abundance: .
d_gene: .
v_gene: TRBV6-2/TRBV6-3

CDR3nt: TGTGCCAGTAGTATAGATACACAAGGCCGGGGTGGCTACACCTTC
CDR3aa: CASSIDTQGRGGYTF
j_gene: TRBJ1-2
abundance: .
d_gene: .
v_gene: TRBV19

CDR3nt: TGTGCCAGTAAGTCGGACAGGGGGTCCCTGAACACTGAAGCTTTCTTT
CDR3aa: CASKSDRGSLNTEAFF
j_gene: TRBJ1-1
abundance: .
d_gene: TRBD1
v_gene: TRBV19

CDR3nt: TGTGCCAGTACCTCGGTCAGGGGGAGGTCTGGGGCCAACGTCCTGACTTTC
CDR3aa: CASTSVRGRSGANVLTF
j_gene: TRBJ2-6
abundance: once
d_gene: .
v_gene: TRBV19

CDR3nt: TGCGCCAGCAGCCAATCGATGGGCGTGCCCTACAATGAGCAGTTCTTC
CDR3aa: CASSQSMGVPYNEQFF
j_gene: TRBJ2-1
abundance: .
d_gene: .
v_gene: TRBV4-3

CDR3nt: TGTGCCAGCAGCGTAGGGTGGATCAGCAACTCCTACAATGAGCAGTTCTTC
CDR3aa: CASSVGWISNSYNEQFF
j_gene: TRBJ2-1
abundance: .
d_gene: .
v_gene: TRBV9

CDR3nt: TGTGCCAGCAGCCAAGCAACAGGGGCGACCTATGGCTACACCTTC
CDR3aa: CASSQATGATYGYTF
j_gene: TRBJ1-2
abundance: .
d_gene: TRBD1
v_gene: TRBV3-1/TRBV3-2

CDR3nt: TGTGCCAGCAGTGATTCAGGGGGCAATCAGCCCCAGCATTTT
CDR3aa: CASSDSGGNQPQHF
j_gene: TRBJ1-5
abundance: .
d_gene: .
v_gene: TRBV2

CDR3nt: TGTGCCATCAGTGGAGGGGGCATGCCCTACGAGCAGTACTTC
CDR3aa: CAISGGGMPYEQYF
j_gene: TRBJ2-7
abundance: once
d_gene: TRBD1
v_gene: TRBV10-3

CDR3nt: TGTGCCAGCAGTTTAGCCGCTAGGGGCGGCCAGCCCCAGCATTTT
CDR3aa: CASSLAARGGQPQHF
j_gene: TRBJ1-5
abundance: .
d_gene: .
v_gene: TRBV27

CDR3nt: TGTGCCAGTAGTATAAGTCGGGGACAGGGGTCCTATGGCTACACCTTC
CDR3aa: CASSISRGQGSYGYTF
j_gene: TRBJ1-2
abundance: .
d_gene: TRBD1
v_gene: TRBV19

CDR3nt: TGTGCCAGCAGCGTAGATGGGGGATATTCACCCCTCCACTTT
CDR3aa: CASSVDGGYSPLHF
j_gene: TRBJ1-6
abundance: .
d_gene: .
v_gene: TRBV9

CDR3nt: TGTGCCACCAGTGACCCCCGAGGTAGCCAGGGTAACACCGGGGAGCTGTTTTTT
CDR3aa: CATSDPRGSQGNTGELFF
j_gene: TRBJ2-2
abundance: .
d_gene: .
v_gene: TRBV24-1

CDR3nt: TGTGCCAGCAGCTCGGGGTGGGATGCTGGGGCCAACGTCCTGACTTTC
CDR3aa: CASSSGWDAGANVLTF
j_gene: TRBJ2-6
abundance: .
d_gene: .
v_gene: TRBV5-6

CDR3nt: TGTGCCAGCACCCCGAATCGAGGCAGGGAAGCTTTCTTT
CDR3aa: CASTPNRGREAFF
j_gene: TRBJ1-1
abundance: .
d_gene: .
v_gene: TRBV7-9

CDR3nt: TGTGCCAGTAGGAGAATAGGGACAGGGGACACTGAAGCTTTCTTT
CDR3aa: CASRRIGTGDTEAFF
j_gene: TRBJ1-1
abundance: .
d_gene: TRBD1
v_gene: TRBV19

CDR3nt: TGTGCCAGCAGTTTCCAGACAGGGGCGAAGGATACGCAGTATTTT
CDR3aa: CASSFQTGAKDTQYF
j_gene: TRBJ2-3
abundance: .
d_gene: TRBD1
v_gene: TRBV6-5

CDR3nt: TGTGCCAGCAGTTACATCGGGACAGGGTCCTACGAGCAGTACTTC
CDR3aa: CASSYIGTGSYEQYF
j_gene: TRBJ2-7
abundance: .
d_gene: TRBD1
v_gene: TRBV6-2/TRBV6-3

CDR3nt: TGCGCCAGCAGCTTGGGTGCTAGCGGGGGGAACACCGGGGAGCTGTTTTTT
CDR3aa: CASSLGASGGNTGELFF
j_gene: TRBJ2-2
abundance: few
d_gene: TRBD2
v_gene: TRBV5-1